This TCR beta chain was sequenced during a study of cytomegalovirus exposure and HLA in healthy donors. Study observations and caveats: Specific recognition of CMV antigens was confirmed in vitro for a few chains (all CMV-associated).

The V and J ends lost 4 bases and 8 bases respectively, with 15 bases between them. Germline CDR1 reads MGHRA; CDR2 reads YSYEKL. This CDR3 region has 14 residues. Comment on this clone: Its antigen remains unidentified.

Generated by immunoSEQ multiplex PCR, the TCRdb table keeps only in-frame clones and is missing some. The table lists some 170,000 clones, 85% to 90% of them singletons. The V and J genes are TRBV4-1 and TRBJ1-3; tentatively, D is TRBD1 (5 bases). Sequences were obtained from PBMCs. The receptor was isolated from a woman aged 25-40 years in good health and CMV-seronegative. The DNA for the CDR3 is TGCGCCAGCAGCCGCCCCACGGGGGTTGACACCATATATTTT. Its translation is CASSRPTGVDTIYF.